This T cell receptor (beta chain) was retrieved from a study of neurological immune-mediated disorders. For the study at large: The 35 or so multiple sclerosis patients comprised approximately 31 relapsing-remitting and 3 secondary progressive cases. The study, taken as a whole, reports: Expanded clones shared no CDR3 amino acid sequences across subjects, suggesting private repertoires in all groups. The most TCR clonal expansion was seen in HTLV-1-associated myelopathy, and the least was seen in multiple sclerosis, which fell below healthy controls.

This clonotype was picked up many times. What it binds is not known. From the 5' RACE reads, TCRdb called clonotypes with MiXCR, one entry per CDR3 protein. The sample lists 60,000 to 85,000 distinct CDR3 sequences; roughly 4.7% were seen once. V lost 5 bases to trimming and J lost 4 bases, with 14 bases between them. CDR3 size: 14 residues. The sample comprised PBMCs. The J gene is TRBJ1-2, the V gene TRBV12-3 or TRBV12-4; D unresolved. This receptor was obtained from a woman in her 30s with multiple sclerosis. In DNA form, the CDR3 reads TGTGCCAGCAGTAGGTCCGGGGTGAGCTATGGCTACACCTTC. Amino acids: CASSRSGVSYGYTF.